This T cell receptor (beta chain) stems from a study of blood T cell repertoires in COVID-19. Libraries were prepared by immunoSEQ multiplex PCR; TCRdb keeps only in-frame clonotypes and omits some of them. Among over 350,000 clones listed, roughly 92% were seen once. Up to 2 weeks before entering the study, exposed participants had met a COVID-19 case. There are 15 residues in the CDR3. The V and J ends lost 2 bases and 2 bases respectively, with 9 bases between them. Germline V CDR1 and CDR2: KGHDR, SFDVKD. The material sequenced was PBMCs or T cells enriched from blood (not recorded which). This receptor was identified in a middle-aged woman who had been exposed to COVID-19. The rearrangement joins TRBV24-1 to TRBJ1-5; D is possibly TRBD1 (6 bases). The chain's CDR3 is CATSDSRTGNQPQHF. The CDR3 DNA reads TGTGCCACCAGTGATTCCCGGACAGGCAATCAGCCCCAGCATTTT.